This passage covers 9 T cell receptor beta chains from one sample sequenced in a study of shared clonotypes between healthy human individuals. The data were produced by immunoSEQ multiplex PCR, yet TCRdb's version contains in-frame clones alone and is incomplete. The sample has around 560,000 clones, about 95% seen once. Only CD45RO-negative cells positively selected for CCR7 counted as naive CD8 cells, so terminally differentiated effector memory CD45RA+ cells were excluded. The sequencing input was naive CD8+ T cells sorted from blood. The receptors derive from a woman in her thirties in good health.

This clone occurred once. The genes are TRBV4-1 and TRBJ1-5; D is uncertain. V lost 1 base and J 0 bases, leaving 22 bases between the germline ends. The CDR3 consists of 20 residues. CDR1 and CDR2 from the germline V gene are MGHRA and YSYEKL. CDR3: CASSQVEGRILLYSNQPQHF. CDR3 bases: TGCGCCAGCAGCCAAGTCGAGGGCAGGATCCTTCTGTATAGCAATCAGCCCCAGCATTTT.

The V gene is TRBV7-6, the J gene TRBJ2-5; weak D call: TRBD1 (5 bases). The CDR3 totals 15 residues. V lost 5 bases and J lost 5, with 18 bases in between. Germline V lookup: CDR1 SGHVS, CDR2 FNYEAQ. The CDR3 region is CASSPEAGFQETQYF. The DNA for the CDR3 is TGTGCCAGCAGCCCAGAGGCAGGGTTTCAGGAGACCCAGTACTTC.

The table lists this clone with a count of one. V usage is TRBV7-3 and J usage is TRBJ2-1, with 14 bases lining up with TRBD2. This CDR3 region has 15 residues. Germline trimming cut 5 bases from V and 9 bases from J; bases unmatched to any gene: 6. CDR1 and CDR2 from the germline V gene are SGHTA and FQGTGA. The CDR3 DNA follows: TGTGCCAGCAGCCGACTAGCGGGAGGGCCGGGTGAGCAGTTCTTC. Translating it yields CASSRLAGGPGEQFF.

The chain uses TRBV28 and TRBJ2-1; 11 bases are shared with TRBD2. V lost 4 bases to trimming and J lost 0 bases; unmatched junction nucleotides: 11. Germline CDR1 is MDHEN and CDR2 is SYDVKM. The CDR3 has 19 residues. For the CDR3, the DNA is TGTGCCAGCAGTTGGGGCCCGGGACTAGCGGACAGCTCCTACAATGAGCAGTTCTTC. As protein: CASSWGPGLADSSYNEQFF.

This rearrangement joins TRBV27 to TRBJ2-1, with unresolved D. The germline gives CDR1 MNHEY, CDR2 SMNVEV (reference sequence). Trimming stripped 3 bases from V and 6 bases from J, with 9 bases between. CDR3 size: 13 residues. This CDR3 is CASSLGFSNEQFF. The CDR3 DNA reads TGTGCCAGCAGTTTGGGGTTTAGCAATGAGCAGTTCTTC.

V and J are TRBV13 and TRBJ2-1; D not resolved. V lost 1 base and J 10 bases, leaving 5 bases between the germline ends. The CDR3 runs 11 residues. From germline, CDR1 is PRHDT and CDR2 FYEKMQ (reference sequence). DNA of the CDR3: TGTGCCAGCAGCTTAGATTCCGAGCAGTTCTTC. Amino acids: CASSLDSEQFF.

The chain couples TRBV27 to TRBJ2-7; D unclear. Trimming removed 7 bases at V and 1 base at J, with 11 bases between. CDR3 size: 13 residues. Germline lookup yields CDR1 MNHEY and CDR2 SMNVEV (reference sequence). The CDR3 is CASKWTESYEQYF. Here the CDR3 DNA reads TGTGCCAGCAAATGGACGGAATCCTACGAGCAGTACTTC.

The chain employs TRBV19 and TRBJ2-1; maybe TRBD1 (8 bases). The V end lost 9 bases, the J end lost 4 bases, and 25 bases lay between the germline ends. The CDR3 has 17 residues. Germline CDR1 and CDR2: LNHDA and SQIVND (reference sequence). CDR3 bases: TGTGCCAGCCCTGCGACAGGGGTCCCTAGCGGTTACAATGAGCAGTTCTTC. Protein sequence: CASPATGVPSGYNEQFF.

The V gene is TRBV27, the J gene TRBJ2-5; D gene unclear. Germline V gives CDR1 MNHEY, CDR2 SMNVEV (reference sequence). Trimming stripped 5 bases from V and 2 bases from J, with 18 bases between. The CDR3 is 16 residues long. The CDR3 sequence is CASSAPGRAGQETQYF. CDR3 nucleotide sequence: TGTGCCAGCAGTGCCCCCGGAAGGGCCGGACAAGAGACCCAGTACTTC.